This passage covers 31 T cell receptor beta chains from one sample sequenced in a study of OX40 agonist ivuxolimab in advanced cancers. The repertoire was sequenced with immunoSEQ multiplex PCR; TCRdb's copy has only in-frame clones and lacks some. The sample carries about 130,000 clones, 85% to 95% recorded once. The sample here was CD4+ or CD8+ T cells sorted from blood, taken in a trial of the OX40 agonist ivuxolimab. The receptors shown here come from an adult with an advanced solid tumor such as melanoma, head and neck, liver or kidney cancer.

The chain links TRBV9 to TRBJ1-6, with a weak D call TRBD1 (5 bases). V was shortened by 4 bases and J by 10 bases, with 15 bases between the two germline ends. This CDR3 contains 14 residues. Per germline, CDR1 SGDLS and CDR2 YYNGEE. The CDR3 DNA is TGTGCCAGCAGCCCCAGGCAGGGACGGTCACCCCTCCACTTT. It codes for CASSPRQGRSPLHF.

The gene calls are TRBV6-6 and TRBJ1-5, with TRBD1 matching 9 bases. The CDR3 has 14 residues. Per germline, CDR1 MNHNY and CDR2 SVGAGI (reference sequence). V trimming: 5 bases; J trimming: 7 bases; junction bases outside the gene matches: 6. The CDR3 DNA is TGTGCCAGCAGTGACCAGACAGGGGGACAGCCCCAGCATTTT. Protein: CASSDQTGGQPQHF.

This chain connects TRBV11-2 to TRBJ2-3; the match to TRBD2 covers 9 bases. The CDR3 spans 16 residues. In germline, CDR1 is SGHAT, CDR2 FQNNGV. Trimming cost V 5 bases and J 3 bases; bases outside gene matches: 9. CDR3 sequence (DNA): TGTGCCAGCAGCCCCCGGGTAGCGGGAGTGACAGATACGCAGTATTTT. Translation: CASSPRVAGVTDTQYF.

The chain employs TRBV27 and TRBJ2-1; 12 bases align to TRBD2. V dropped 5 bases and J dropped 4; count of bases not matched to a gene: 3. The CDR3 contains 15 residues. CDR1 MNHEY and CDR2 SMNVEV come from the germline V gene (reference sequence). CDR3 residues: CASSTSGGRYNEQFF. CDR3 DNA: TGTGCCAGCAGTACTAGCGGGGGGAGATACAATGAGCAGTTCTTC.

The rearrangement joins TRBV6-6 to TRBJ2-5; 8 bases line up with TRBD2. CDR1 and CDR2 from the germline V gene are MNHNY and SVGAGI (reference sequence). Trimming took 7 bases from V and 4 from J; bases not matched to a gene: 14. This CDR3 comprises 16 residues. This chain's CDR3 is CASTPTAGASGETQYF. The CDR3 bases are TGTGCCAGCACCCCCACAGCGGGAGCCTCTGGAGAGACCCAGTACTTC.

V and J are TRBV6-5 and TRBJ1-1; no clear D gene. Trimming left V 0 bases short and J 2 bases short, with 13 bases between. The CDR3 spans 16 residues. From germline, CDR1 is MNHEY and CDR2 SVGAGI. Written as DNA, the CDR3 is TGTGCCAGCAGTTACTCGGGAACAGTAATTAACACTGAAGCTTTCTTT. This encodes CASSYSGTVINTEAFF.

This clone was counted a single time. A read error may account for a junction end that differs from germline. The gene calls are TRBV7-2 and TRBJ2-5; no reliable D call. The CDR3 covers 13 residues. Germline values: CDR1 SGHTA, CDR2 FQGNSA. The DNA for the CDR3 is TGTGCCAGCAGCCCGGCCAAAGGAGAGACCCGGTACTTC. Protein: CASSPAKGETRYF.

The J gene is TRBJ1-5, the V gene TRBV27; 7 bases match TRBD1. The CDR3 has 14 residues. With 9 bases clipped from V and 9 bases from J, the junction kept 14 bases outside the gene matches. The germline V gene encodes CDR1 MNHEY and CDR2 SMNVEV (reference sequence). The chain's CDR3 is CASRDSIIGGPQHF. CDR3 bases: TGTGCCAGTCGGGACAGCATTATAGGGGGGCCCCAGCATTTT.

The J gene is TRBJ1-4, the V gene TRBV29-1; the D gene is possibly TRBD1 (5 bases). CDR1 SQVTM and CDR2 ANQGSEA come from the germline V gene. The ends were cut back, 4 bases at V and 8 bases at J, with 17 bases in the middle. This CDR3 comprises 14 residues. CDR3 in amino acids: CSVGGEPAQEKLFF. In DNA form, the CDR3 reads TGCAGCGTTGGGGGGGAGCCCGCCCAGGAAAAACTGTTTTTT.

The chain is built from TRBV5-1 and TRBJ1-6; a weak D match, TRBD1 (5 bases). CDR1 is SGHRS, CDR2 YFSETQ, per germline. The V end lost 0 bases, the J end lost 7 bases, and 8 bases lay between the germline ends. This CDR3 region has 14 residues. In DNA, the CDR3 is TGCGCCAGCAGCTTGGAAGGGGTCAATTCACCCCTCCACTTT. The encoded protein is CASSLEGVNSPLHF.

This clone was seen once. The CDR3 sequence is CASSFPGTANEKLFF. In DNA, the CDR3 is TGTGCCAGCAGCTTCCCCGGGACAGCAAATGAAAAACTGTTTTTT. This sequence joins TRBV5-4 and TRBJ1-4; the match to TRBD1 covers 7 bases. CDR1 is SGHNT and CDR2 is YYREEE in the germline V gene (reference sequence). This CDR3 is 15 amino acids long. Trimming at V came to 2 bases and at J to 5 bases, leaving 6 bases not matched to a gene.

The chain employs TRBV28 and TRBJ2-3; the D is unclear. V was trimmed by 2 bases and J by 6 bases, leaving 3 bases between them. The CDR3 spans 11 residues. Germline-derived CDR1 and CDR2 are MDHEN and SYDVKM. In DNA, the CDR3 is TGTGCCAGCAGTTTAAGGGATACGCAGTATTTT. As protein: CASSLRDTQYF.

The V call is TRBV19, the J call TRBJ2-1; D is unclear. Between the trimmed V and J ends, which lost 1 base and 5 bases, there was a span of 9 bases. Per the germline V gene, CDR1 is LNHDA and CDR2 is SQIVND (reference sequence). The CDR3 totals 14 residues. CDR3 in amino acids: CASSIVAGHNEQFF. DNA for the CDR3: TGTGCCAGTAGTATAGTGGCAGGCCACAATGAGCAGTTCTTC. Together with reference TRBV19 and TRBJ2-1, the CDR3 gives the full variable domain: DGGITQSPKYLFRKEGQNVTLSCEQNLNHDAMYWYRQDPGQGLRLIYYSQIVNDFQKGDIAEGYSVSREKKESFPLTVTSAQKNPTAFYLCASSIVAGHNEQFFGPGTRLTVL.

The chain employs TRBV10-3 and TRBJ2-3; 7 nucleotides align to TRBD2. Trimming cost V 6 bases and J 4 bases; bases outside gene matches: 4. Germline V CDR1 and CDR2: ENHRY, SYGVKD. This CDR3 contains 13 residues. The CDR3 region has the DNA TGTGCCATCAGGGGAGGACTAGCAGATACGCAGTATTTT. Its protein product is CAIRGGLADTQYF.

DNA of the CDR3: TGTGCCAGCAGCGCCGGGGACCCTAGGGGCTACACCTTC. Amino acid sequence: CASSAGDPRGYTF. The V gene is TRBV9, the J gene TRBJ1-2, with D possibly being TRBD1 (5 bases). Trimming pared 3 bases from V and 8 bases from J, leaving 14 bases between. Germline CDR1 reads SGDLS; CDR2 reads YYNGEE. This CDR3 contains 13 residues.

The chain combines TRBV5-1 with TRBJ2-7; D might be TRBD1 (5 bases). Germline CDR1 SGHRS, CDR2 YFSETQ. The germline V and J ends were trimmed by 0 bases and 3 bases, with 10 bases remaining between them. The CDR3 extends over 14 amino acids. CDR3 nucleotide sequence: TGCGCCAGCAGCTTGGCGGCAGGGCACTACGAGCAGTACTTC. The encoded protein is CASSLAAGHYEQYF.

CDR3 in amino acids: CASSWDGEQETQYF. The CDR3 DNA is TGCGCCAGCAGCTGGGACGGAGAACAAGAGACCCAGTACTTC. This rearrangement joins TRBV5-1 to TRBJ2-5; D possibly matches TRBD1 or TRBD2 (5 bases each). Trimming cost V 3 bases and J 2 bases, with 11 bases left between them. This CDR3 has 14 residues. Germline CDR1 and CDR2: SGHRS and YFSETQ.

This chain joins TRBV9 and TRBJ1-2, with 12 bases fitting TRBD1. The trim removed 1 base at V and 8 bases at J, leaving 9 bases unmatched. Looked up from germline, CDR1 is SGDLS and CDR2 is YYNGEE. This CDR3 is 16 amino acids long. CDR3 sequence (DNA): TGTGCCAGCAGCGTATTGCCGGGACAGGGGGCGCCGGGCTACACCTTC. Its protein is CASSVLPGQGAPGYTF.

The chain couples TRBV4-1 to TRBJ1-5; TRBD1 matches at 10 bases. J gave up 1 base and V 1 base, and 7 bases lay outside the gene matches. This CDR3 has 18 amino acids. Germline V gives CDR1 MGHRA, CDR2 YSYEKL. The CDR3 bases are TGCGCCAGCAGCCAAGGTCCTTGGGACAGGGGAAGCAATCAGCCCCAGCATTTT. This sequence encodes CASSQGPWDRGSNQPQHF.

On this clone: A read error may account for a junction end that differs from germline. This sequence joins TRBV28 and TRBJ1-2, with D possibly matching TRBD1 (6 bases). Germline V gene sequence: CDR1 MDHEN, CDR2 SYDVKM. The CDR3 runs to 17 residues. The CDR3 DNA reads TGTGCCAGCAGTTTTCAGTTGACAGGACACTCTAATTATGGCTACACCTTC. It translates to CASSFQLTGHSNYGYTF.

The genes are TRBV5-1 and TRBJ2-6; D perhaps matches TRBD1 (5 bases). Germline values: CDR1 SGHRS, CDR2 YFSETQ. Trimming removed 2 bases at V and 2 bases at J, with 11 bases between. This CDR3 spans 16 amino acids. CDR3 loop: CASSFRQGTGANVLTF. In DNA, the CDR3 is TGCGCCAGCAGCTTTCGTCAGGGTACTGGGGCCAACGTCCTGACTTTC.

This chain joins TRBV7-9 and TRBJ2-3; maybe TRBD2 (6 bases). Germline CDR1 is SEHNR and CDR2 is FQNEAQ (reference sequence). The CDR3 has 14 residues. V was trimmed by 1 base and J by 4 bases, leaving 9 bases between them. The CDR3 here is CASSLGGGADTQYF. The CDR3 nucleotides are TGTGCCAGCAGCTTAGGGGGCGGGGCAGATACGCAGTATTTT.

The chain recombines TRBV6-6 with TRBJ2-7, with 9 positions matching TRBD1. This CDR3 region has 16 residues. The germline V gene has CDR1 MNHNY and CDR2 SVGAGI (reference sequence). The V segment lost 2 bases and the J segment 0 bases; nucleotides outside the gene matches: 5. CDR3 residues: CASSYPETGGSYEQYF. The CDR3 nucleotides are TGTGCCAGCAGTTACCCAGAGACAGGGGGCTCCTACGAGCAGTACTTC.

This clone has just one count. The DNA for the CDR3 is TGTGCCAGCAGCGCCCAAGGCGAGCGGGGGGCTCAAGGCTCCTACAATGAGCAGTTCTTC. Encoded protein: CASSAQGERGAQGSYNEQFF. The chain links TRBV27 to TRBJ2-1; 9 bases map to TRBD2. Germline values: CDR1 MNHEY, CDR2 SMNVEV (reference sequence). V lost 6 bases and J lost 0; bases outside the gene matches: 18. CDR3 length equals 20 residues.

J is TRBJ2-4 and V is TRBV4-2; D may be TRBD2 (6 bases). The CDR3 is 17 residues long. V lost 4 bases and J lost 6, with 22 bases in between. CDR1 and CDR2 from the germline V gene are LGHNA and YNFKEQ. The CDR3 DNA reads as TGTGCCAGCAGCCGAGAGGGGACGGGAGATTTTGGAAACATTCAGTACTTC. Translation: CASSREGTGDFGNIQYF.

The CDR3 region is CASSLEANRFGGYTF. The DNA of the CDR3 is TGTGCCAGCAGCTTGGAGGCCAACCGCTTCGGGGGCTACACCTTC. V is TRBV5-5 and J is TRBJ1-2, with unresolved D. CDR3 length equals 15 residues. Germline V gives CDR1 SGHKS, CDR2 YYEKEE (reference sequence). Trimming took off 0 bases at V and 8 bases at J, with 17 bases between the two ends.

The rearrangement links TRBV5-1 to TRBJ2-6; D is unresolved. V lost 4 bases and J 0 bases, leaving 11 bases between the germline ends. CDR1 is SGHRS and CDR2 is YFSETQ in the germline V gene. CDR3 size: 16 residues. In nucleotides, the CDR3 is TGCGCCAGCAGCCAAGACCCCGGCTCTGGGGCCAACGTCCTGACTTTC. It encodes CASSQDPGSGANVLTF.

V usage is TRBV7-2 and J usage is TRBJ1-2; possible D gene TRBD1, 6 bases. This CDR3 is built from 13 residues. From germline, CDR1 is SGHTA and CDR2 FQGNSA. V lost 5 bases to trimming and J lost 6 bases, with 13 bases between them. In nucleotides, the CDR3 is TGTGCCAGCAGCCCCCTGAACAGGGATGGCTACACCTTC. The encoded protein is CASSPLNRDGYTF.

The chain links TRBV11-2 to TRBJ2-1, with TRBD2 matching 11 bases. Losses at the gene ends were 5 bases for V and 7 bases for J; bases not matched to a gene: 7. CDR1 is SGHAT, CDR2 FQNNGV, per germline. There are 15 residues in the CDR3. The CDR3: CASSPTSGRGNEQFF. CDR3 coding DNA: TGTGCCAGCAGCCCAACTAGCGGGAGAGGGAATGAGCAGTTCTTC.

The CDR3 reads CASSSGRANEQFF. In DNA form, the CDR3 reads TGTGCCAGCAGTAGCGGGAGGGCCAATGAGCAGTTCTTC. V gene TRBV6-4 combines with J gene TRBJ2-1; TRBD2 matches 10 bases. This CDR3 spans 13 amino acids. CDR1 and CDR2 (germline): MRHNA, SNTAGT. Trimming at V came to 5 bases and at J to 6 bases, leaving 1 base not matched to a gene.

This clone was seen a handful of times. The V gene is TRBV5-1, the J gene TRBJ1-6; D not certain. Deletions cut 3 bases from V and 14 bases from J, with 15 bases between. The CDR3 length is 13 residues. CDR1 is SGHRS and CDR2 is YFSETQ in the germline V gene. The CDR3 is CASSSDRGGTLHF. DNA of the CDR3: TGCGCCAGCAGCTCGGACCGAGGTGGAACCCTCCACTTT.